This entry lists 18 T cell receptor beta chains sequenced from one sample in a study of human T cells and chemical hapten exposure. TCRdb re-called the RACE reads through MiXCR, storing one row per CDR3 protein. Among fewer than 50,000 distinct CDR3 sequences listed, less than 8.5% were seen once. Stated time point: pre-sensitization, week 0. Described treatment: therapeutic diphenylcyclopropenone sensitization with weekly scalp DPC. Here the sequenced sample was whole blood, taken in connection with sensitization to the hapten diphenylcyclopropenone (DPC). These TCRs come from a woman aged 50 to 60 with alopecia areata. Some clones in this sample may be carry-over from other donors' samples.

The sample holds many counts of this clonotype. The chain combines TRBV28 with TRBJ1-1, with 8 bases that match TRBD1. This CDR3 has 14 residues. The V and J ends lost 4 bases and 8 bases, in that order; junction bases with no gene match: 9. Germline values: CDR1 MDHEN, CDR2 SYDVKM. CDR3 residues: CASSSHQGAGEAFF. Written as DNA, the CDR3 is TGTGCCAGCAGTTCTCACCAGGGGGCCGGGGAAGCTTTCTTT.

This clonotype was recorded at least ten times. CDR3 region: CASSPPGQVNIQYF. The DNA for the CDR3 is TGTGCCAGCAGCCCACCGGGGCAGGTCAACATTCAGTACTTC. The gene calls are TRBV7-2 and TRBJ2-4, with D tentatively TRBD1 or TRBD2 (5 bases each). From germline, CDR1 is SGHTA and CDR2 FQGNSA. V dropped 5 bases and J dropped 7 bases, with 15 bases sitting between them. This CDR3 spans 14 amino acids.

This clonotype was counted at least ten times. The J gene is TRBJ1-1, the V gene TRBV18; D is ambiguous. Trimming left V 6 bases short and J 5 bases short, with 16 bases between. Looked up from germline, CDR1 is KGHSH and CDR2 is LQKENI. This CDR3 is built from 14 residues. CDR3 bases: TGTGCCAGCTCGGATACAGCTTCCCTAACTGAAGCTTTCTTT. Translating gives CASSDTASLTEAFF.

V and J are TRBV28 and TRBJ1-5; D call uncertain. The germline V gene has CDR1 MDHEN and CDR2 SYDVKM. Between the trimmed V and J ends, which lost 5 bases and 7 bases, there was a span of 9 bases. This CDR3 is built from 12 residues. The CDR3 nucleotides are TGTGCCAGCAGTCCCTCGGAACAGCCCCAGCATTTT. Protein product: CASSPSEQPQHF. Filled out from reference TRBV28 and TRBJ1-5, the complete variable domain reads DVKVTQSSRYLVKRTGEKVFLECVQDMDHENMFWYRQDPGLGLRLIYFSYDVKMKEKGDIPEGYSVSREKKERFSLILESASTNQTSMYLCASSPSEQPQHFGDGTRLSIL.

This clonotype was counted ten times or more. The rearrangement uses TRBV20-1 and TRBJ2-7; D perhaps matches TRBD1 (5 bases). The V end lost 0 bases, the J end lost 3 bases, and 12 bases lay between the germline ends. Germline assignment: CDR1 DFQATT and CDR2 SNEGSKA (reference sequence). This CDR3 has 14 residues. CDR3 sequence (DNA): TGCAGTGCTAGAGATCAAAGGGGCGGCTACGAGCAGTACTTC. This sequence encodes CSARDQRGGYEQYF.

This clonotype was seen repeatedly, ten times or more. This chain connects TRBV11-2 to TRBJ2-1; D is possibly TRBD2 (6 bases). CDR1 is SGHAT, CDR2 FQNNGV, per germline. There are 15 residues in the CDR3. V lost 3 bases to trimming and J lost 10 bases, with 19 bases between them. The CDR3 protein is CASSLVRGAREEQFF. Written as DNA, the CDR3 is TGTGCCAGCAGCTTGGTTCGAGGGGCCCGGGAGGAGCAGTTCTTC.

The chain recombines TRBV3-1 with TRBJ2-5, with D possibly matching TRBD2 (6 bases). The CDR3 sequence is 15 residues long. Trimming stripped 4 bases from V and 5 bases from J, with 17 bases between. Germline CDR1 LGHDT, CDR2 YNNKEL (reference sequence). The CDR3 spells CASSRAGLVGETQYF. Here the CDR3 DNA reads TGTGCCAGCAGCCGTGCGGGACTCGTGGGGGAGACCCAGTACTTC.

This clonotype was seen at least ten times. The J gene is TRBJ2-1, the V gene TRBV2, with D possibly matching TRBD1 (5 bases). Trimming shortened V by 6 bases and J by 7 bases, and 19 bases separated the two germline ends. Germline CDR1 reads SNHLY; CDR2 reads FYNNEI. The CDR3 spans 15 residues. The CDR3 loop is CASSPGQGTLNEQFF. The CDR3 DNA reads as TGTGCCAGCAGCCCCGGCCAGGGCACTTTAAATGAGCAGTTCTTC.

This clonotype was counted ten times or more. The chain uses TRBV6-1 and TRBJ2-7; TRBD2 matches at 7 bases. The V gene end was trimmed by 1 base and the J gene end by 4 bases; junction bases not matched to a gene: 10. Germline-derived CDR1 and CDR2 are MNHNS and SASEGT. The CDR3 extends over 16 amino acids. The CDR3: CASSEEGLSVGYEQYF. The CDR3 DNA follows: TGTGCCAGCAGTGAAGAGGGACTATCGGTCGGGTACGAGCAGTACTTC.

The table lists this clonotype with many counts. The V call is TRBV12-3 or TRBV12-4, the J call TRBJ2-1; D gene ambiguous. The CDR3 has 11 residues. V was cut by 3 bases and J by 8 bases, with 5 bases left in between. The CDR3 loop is CASSFRDEQFF. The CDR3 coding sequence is TGTGCCAGCAGTTTTAGGGATGAGCAGTTCTTC.

CDR3 region: CASSLEWAINTEAFF. The CDR3 DNA reads as TGCGCCAGCAGCTTGGAGTGGGCTATTAACACTGAAGCTTTCTTT. The rearrangement links TRBV5-1 to TRBJ1-1; D is ambiguous. CDR1 SGHRS and CDR2 YFSETQ come from the germline V gene. The CDR3 length is 15 residues. V lost 0 bases to trimming and J lost 2 bases, with 11 bases between them.

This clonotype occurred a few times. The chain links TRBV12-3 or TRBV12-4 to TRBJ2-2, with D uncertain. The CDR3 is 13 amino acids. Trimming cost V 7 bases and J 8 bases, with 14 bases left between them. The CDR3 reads CASNLDGGGELFF. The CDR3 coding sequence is TGTGCCAGCAACCTTGATGGTGGGGGGGAGCTGTTTTTT.

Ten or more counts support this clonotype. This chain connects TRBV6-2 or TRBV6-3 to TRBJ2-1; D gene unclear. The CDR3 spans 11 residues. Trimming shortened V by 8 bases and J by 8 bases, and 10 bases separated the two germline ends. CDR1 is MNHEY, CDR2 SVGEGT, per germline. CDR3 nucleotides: TGTGCCAGCCGCGAGCTAGATGAGCAGTTCTTC. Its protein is CASRELDEQFF.

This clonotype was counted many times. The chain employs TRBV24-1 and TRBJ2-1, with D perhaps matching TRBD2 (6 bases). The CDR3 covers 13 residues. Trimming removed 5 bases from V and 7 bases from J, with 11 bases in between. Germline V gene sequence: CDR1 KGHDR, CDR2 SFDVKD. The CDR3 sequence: CATSVAAGNEQFF. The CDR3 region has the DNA TGTGCCACCAGTGTTGCGGCGGGAAATGAGCAGTTCTTC.

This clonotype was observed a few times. The CDR3 sequence: CASSVGPGIESYEQYF. The DNA for the CDR3 is TGTGCCAGCAGCGTAGGCCCCGGGATAGAGTCCTACGAGCAGTACTTC. The chain joins TRBV9 to TRBJ2-7; the D gene is possibly TRBD2 (5 bases). The germline V and J ends were trimmed by 0 bases and 1 base, with 14 bases remaining between them. The CDR3 runs 16 residues. CDR1 and CDR2 (germline): SGDLS, YYNGEE. The entire variable domain, with the rest obtained from reference TRBV9 and TRBJ2-7, is as follows: DSGVTQTPKHLITATGQRVTLRCSPRSGDLSVYWYQQSLDQGLQFLIQYYNGEERAKGNILERFSAQQFPDLHSELNLSSLELGDSALYFCASSVGPGIESYEQYFGPGTRLTVT.

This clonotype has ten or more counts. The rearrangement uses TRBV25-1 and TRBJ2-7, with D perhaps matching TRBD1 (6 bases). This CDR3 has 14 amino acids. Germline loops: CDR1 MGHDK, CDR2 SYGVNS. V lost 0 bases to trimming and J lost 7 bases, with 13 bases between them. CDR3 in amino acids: CASSEYVDRAEQYF. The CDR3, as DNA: TGTGCCAGCAGTGAATATGTGGACAGAGCTGAGCAGTACTTC.

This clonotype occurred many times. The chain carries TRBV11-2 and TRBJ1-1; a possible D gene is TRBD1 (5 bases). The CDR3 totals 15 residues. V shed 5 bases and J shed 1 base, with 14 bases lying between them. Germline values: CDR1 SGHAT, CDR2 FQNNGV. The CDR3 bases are TGTGCCAGCAGCCCCACGAGCGGGGGGAACACTGAAGCTTTCTTT. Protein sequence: CASSPTSGGNTEAFF.

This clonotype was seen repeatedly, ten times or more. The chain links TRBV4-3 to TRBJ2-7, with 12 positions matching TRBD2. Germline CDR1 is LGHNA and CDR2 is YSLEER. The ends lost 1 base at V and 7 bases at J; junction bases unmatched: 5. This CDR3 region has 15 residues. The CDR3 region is CASSQGLAGAREQYF. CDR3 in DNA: TGCGCCAGCAGCCAAGGACTAGCGGGAGCGAGGGAGCAGTACTTC.